This T cell receptor beta chain stems from a study of OX40 agonist ivuxolimab in advanced cancers. Looking at the study overall: Earlier treatment with anti-PD-1, anti-PD-L1 or anti-CTLA-4 was permitted, and over 35% had received some.

Study results and caveats: No antigen was identified for the clonally expanded peripheral T cells. Some nonresponders also had low normalized T-cell clonal expansion.

This CDR3 contains 16 residues. Trimming removed 5 bases from V and 3 bases from J, with 16 bases in between. CDR1 is SGHTA, CDR2 FQGNSA, per germline. Remarks on this clone: Its antigen is not known.

Measured with immunoSEQ multiplex PCR; TCRdb has only the in-frame clones, and not every one. The table includes more than 85,000 clones, approximately 80% detected once. The source material was CD4+ or CD8+ T cells sorted from blood, sampled in a trial of the OX40 agonist ivuxolimab. The origin of this receptor is an adult with an advanced solid tumor such as melanoma, head and neck, liver or kidney cancer. V gene TRBV7-2 combines with J gene TRBJ1-4; the D is unclear. The CDR3 DNA reads TGTGCCAGCAGCCGACAAGGGCGGGCGGCTAATGAAAAACTGTTTTTT. Protein product: CASSRQGRAANEKLFF. Looking up the rest from reference TRBV7-2 and TRBJ1-4 gives the full variable domain: GAGVSQSPSNKVTEKGKDVELRCDPISGHTALYWYRQSLGQGLEFLIYFQGNSAPDKSGLPSDRFSAERTGGSVSTLTIQRTQQEDSAVYLCASSRQGRAANEKLFFGSGTQLSVL.